One and the same sample provided the 16 T cell receptor beta chains below, sequenced in a study of Graves' ophthalmopathy and Graves' hyperthyroidism. The TCR beta CDR3 regions underwent amplification from RNA transcripts. The authors performed first-round RT-PCR with HTBI primers and then a second-round multiplex PCR. TCRdb ran MiXCR on the multiplex PCR reads and lists one entry per CDR3 protein. The table records 45,000 to 60,000 distinct CDR3 sequences, roughly half of them present only once. Sequencing was done on a sample of peripheral blood. The origin of the receptors is an adult woman with Graves' ophthalmopathy.

Judged by abundance, this clonotype is medium-sized. The rearrangement uses TRBV29-1 and TRBJ2-7; D gene unclear. CDR1 is SQVTM and CDR2 is ANQGSEA in the germline V gene. The CDR3 runs 13 residues. Deletions cut 6 bases from V and 0 bases from J, with 12 bases between. The CDR3 loop is CSVRRASSYEQYF. DNA for the CDR3: TGCAGCGTCCGCCGGGCCAGCTCCTACGAGCAGTACTTC.

The chain uses TRBV29-1 and TRBJ2-5, with a possible D match to TRBD2 (6 bases). CDR3 size: 12 residues. CDR1 is SQVTM, CDR2 ANQGSEA, per germline. Trimming left V 4 bases short and J 4 bases short, with 10 bases between. CDR3 loop: CSVGQAGETQYF. CDR3 DNA sequence: TGCAGCGTTGGACAAGCGGGAGAGACCCAGTACTTC.

The chain couples TRBV20-1 to TRBJ1-1; D gene unclear. V lost 5 bases to trimming and J lost 5 bases, with 18 bases between them. Germline values: CDR1 DFQATT, CDR2 SNEGSKA (reference sequence). The CDR3 is made up of 14 amino acids. CDR3 in DNA: TGCAGTGCTCCTAGAGTGGAGGTGGGTACTGAAGCTTTCTTT. This gives the protein CSAPRVEVGTEAFF.

This clonotype was picked up many times. The chain couples TRBV6-5 to TRBJ2-2; D not resolved. The CDR3 consists of 13 residues. Germline loops: CDR1 MNHEY, CDR2 SVGAGI. V was shortened by 6 bases and J by 6 bases, with 11 bases between the two germline ends. The CDR3 here is CASRPNRAGELFF. For the CDR3, the DNA is TGTGCCAGCAGGCCTAATCGAGCCGGGGAGCTGTTTTTT.

This clonotype was observed at least ten times. The rearrangement links TRBV5-8 to TRBJ1-5; D gene uncertain. V lost 6 bases and J lost 2, with 6 bases in between. The CDR3 runs 12 residues. Germline CDR1 and CDR2: SGHTS and YDEGEE. CDR3 loop: CASMWRNQPQHF. CDR3 nucleotides: TGTGCCAGCATGTGGCGCAATCAGCCCCAGCATTTT.

This clonotype was recorded many times. The chain employs TRBV5-4 and TRBJ2-1, with 8 bases lining up with TRBD2. CDR3 length equals 14 residues. V trimming: 9 bases; J trimming: 2 bases; junction bases outside the gene matches: 7. Germline CDR1 reads SGHNT; CDR2 reads YYREEE (reference sequence). DNA for the CDR3: TGTGCCACGACCCGGGGGGGCCCCTACAATGAGCAGTTCTTC. Protein sequence: CATTRGGPYNEQFF.

In this sample, this clonotype turned up many times. V usage is TRBV11-2 and J usage is TRBJ2-1; 12 bases are a match to TRBD2. CDR1 is SGHAT and CDR2 is FQNNGV in the germline V gene. CDR3 length equals 16 residues. Unmatched junction bases numbered 9, after V lost 2 bases and J lost 10 bases. CDR3 amino acids: CASSLPASGRAQEQFF. The CDR3 DNA is TGTGCCAGCAGCTTACCCGCTAGCGGGAGGGCCCAGGAGCAGTTCTTC.

This clonotype was recorded at least ten times. The chain recombines TRBV5-1 with TRBJ2-1, with TRBD2 matching over 11 bases. The CDR3 length is 17 residues. V shed 1 base and J 9 bases; nucleotides not matched to a gene: 12. Germline V gene sequence: CDR1 SGHRS, CDR2 YFSETQ. The CDR3 coding sequence is TGCGCCAGCAGCTTGTACCTCGGGGGTAGCGGGGGGGGTGAGCAGTTCTTC. It is translated as CASSLYLGGSGGGEQFF.

The gene calls are TRBV29-1 and TRBJ2-5; D gene uncertain. The V gene lost 3 bases and the J gene lost 7 bases, with 0 bases spanning the gap. Looked up from germline, CDR1 is SQVTM and CDR2 is ANQGSEA. The CDR3 extends over 8 amino acids. The CDR3 sequence: CSVETQYF. DNA of the CDR3: TGCAGCGTTGAGACCCAGTACTTC.

This clonotype was seen many times. The chain couples TRBV20-1 to TRBJ2-1, with 9 bases that match TRBD2. CDR3 length: 15 amino acids. The germline V gene encodes CDR1 DFQATT and CDR2 SNEGSKA (reference sequence). V was clipped by 0 bases and J by 9 bases; unmatched bases: 9. The CDR3: CSARDLTSGGGEQFF. The CDR3 region has the DNA TGCAGTGCTAGAGATTTGACTAGCGGAGGAGGTGAGCAGTTCTTC.

This clonotype was detected many times. This chain joins TRBV6-2 or TRBV6-3 and TRBJ2-7; 8 positions match TRBD2. There are 13 residues in the CDR3. The ends lost 6 bases at V and 3 bases at J; junction bases unmatched: 4. CDR1 is MNHEY and CDR2 is SVGEGT in the germline V gene. DNA of the CDR3: TGTGCCAGCAGCCCCAGCGGGGGCTACGAGCAGTACTTC. Amino acid sequence: CASSPSGGYEQYF.

At least ten counts were recorded for this clonotype. The V call is TRBV20-1, the J call TRBJ2-5, with D possibly matching TRBD1 (5 bases). Germline V gene lookup returns CDR1 DFQATT and CDR2 SNEGSKA (reference sequence). The CDR3 is 15 amino acids. V was shortened by 0 bases and J by 2 bases, with 13 bases between the two germline ends. The CDR3 sequence: CSARDGQGFQETQYF. The CDR3 coding sequence is TGCAGTGCTAGAGATGGGCAGGGCTTTCAAGAGACCCAGTACTTC.

This clonotype was detected a few times. A clone one base away is much larger, so this may be a read error. This CDR3 fails to terminate in the conserved phenylalanine or tryptophan, so it likely reflects a read error. V is TRBV5-4 and J is TRBJ1-3; D possibly corresponds to TRBD1 (5 bases). Germline assignment: CDR1 SGHNT and CDR2 YYREEE (reference sequence). The CDR3 covers 15 residues. The germline V and J ends were trimmed by 5 bases and 0 bases, with 12 bases remaining between them. The CDR3 nucleotides read TGTGCCAGCAGACTAGAGGGGACCTCTGGAAACACCATATATCTT. Its translation: CASRLEGTSGNTIYL.

This CDR3 is CASSLGLKKLFF. DNA for the CDR3: TGTGCCAGCAGCTTGGGTCTGAAAAAGCTGTTTTTT. The chain is built from TRBV7-8 and TRBJ2-2; D is unresolved. Trimming took off 3 bases at V and 12 bases at J, with 11 bases between the two ends. This CDR3 contains 12 residues. The germline V gene has CDR1 SGHVS and CDR2 FQNEAQ.

Comment on this clonotype: The junction departs from the called germline gene at one end, perhaps through a read error. CDR3 protein: CSFRTLADTQFF. The CDR3 nucleotides are TGCAGCTTTCGGACCCTTGCTGATACGCAGTTTTTT. The gene calls are TRBV29-1 and TRBJ2-3; D is unclear. This CDR3 has 12 amino acids. CDR1 is SQVTM, CDR2 ANQGSEA, per germline.

The table lists this clonotype with a few counts. The rearrangement joins TRBV15 to TRBJ2-1; D uncertain. The germline V and J ends were trimmed by 6 bases and 10 bases, with 10 bases remaining between them. The CDR3 is 11 amino acids. Germline V lookup: CDR1 LNHNV, CDR2 YYDKDF (reference sequence). Here the CDR3 DNA reads TGTGCCACCAGTGGCAGGCACGAGCAGTTCTTC. This codes for CATSGRHEQFF.